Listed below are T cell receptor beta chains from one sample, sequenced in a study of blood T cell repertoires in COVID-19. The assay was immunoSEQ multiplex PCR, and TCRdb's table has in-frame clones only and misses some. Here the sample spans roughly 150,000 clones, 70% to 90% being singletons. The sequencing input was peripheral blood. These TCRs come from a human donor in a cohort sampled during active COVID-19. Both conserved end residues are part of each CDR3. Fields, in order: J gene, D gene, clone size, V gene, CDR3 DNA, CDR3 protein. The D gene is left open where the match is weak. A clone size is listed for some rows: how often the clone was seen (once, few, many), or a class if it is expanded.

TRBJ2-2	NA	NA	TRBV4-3	TGCGCCAGCAGCCAAGGGCCGCTGACCGGGGAGCTGTTTTTT	CASSQGPLTGELFF
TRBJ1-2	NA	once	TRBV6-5	TGTGCCAGCAGTTATTTCGGGGATGGCTACACCTTC	CASSYFGDGYTF
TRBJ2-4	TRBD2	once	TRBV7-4	TGTGCCAGCAGCTTATCCCCCAATAGCGGGGCCCTAAAAAACATTCAGTACTTC	CASSLSPNSGALKNIQYF
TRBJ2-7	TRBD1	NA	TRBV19	TGTGCCAGTAGTACGACAGGGTTGGGCTACGAGCAGTACTTC	CASSTTGLGYEQYF
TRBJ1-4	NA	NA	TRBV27	TGTGCCAGCAGTCCCCTAGGGGCCGCTAATGAAAAACTGTTTTTT	CASSPLGAANEKLFF
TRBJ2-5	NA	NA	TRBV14	TGTGCCAGCAGCTCTCGACTAGGGGCCGAGACCCAGTACTTC	CASSSRLGAETQYF
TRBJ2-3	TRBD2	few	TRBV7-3	TGTGCCAGCAGCTTATCGGGTAGCGGGACAGATACGCAGTATTTT	CASSLSGSGTDTQYF
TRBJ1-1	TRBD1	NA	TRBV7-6	TGTGCCAGCAGCTCGGGGGACAGGGTACTGAACACTGAAGCTTTCTTT	CASSSGDRVLNTEAFF
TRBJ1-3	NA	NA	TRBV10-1	TGCGCCAGCTCGGGGTCTGGAAACACCATATATTTT	CASSGSGNTIYF
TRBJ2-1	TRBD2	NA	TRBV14	TGTGCCAGCAGCCGATTCGGGACTAGCGGGCGGGTCGGCAATGAGCAGTTCTTC	CASSRFGTSGRVGNEQFF
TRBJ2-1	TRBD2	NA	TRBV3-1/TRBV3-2	TGTGCCAGCAGCCAAGATCGGAAGCGGGGGGCCCGCAATGAGCAGTTCTTC	CASSQDRKRGARNEQFF
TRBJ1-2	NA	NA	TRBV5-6	TGTGCCAGCAGCACGGGACAAGGCTATGGCTACACCTTC	CASSTGQGYGYTF
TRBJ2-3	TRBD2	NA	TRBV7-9	TGTGCCAGCAGCCCGTTAGCGGGGGAGGCCGGGGATACGCAGTATTTT	CASSPLAGEAGDTQYF
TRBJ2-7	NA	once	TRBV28	TGTGCCAGCAGTTTCACCCGACTCGGACTCGAGCAGTACTTC	CASSFTRLGLEQYF
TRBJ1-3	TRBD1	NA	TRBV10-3	TGTGCCATCAGTGACGGGACAGGGTACCCGGTTTTGGAAAACACCATATATTTT	CAISDGTGYPVLENTIYF
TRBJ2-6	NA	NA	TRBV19	TGTGCCAGTAGTATTACTGGGGCCAACGTCCTGACTTTC	CASSITGANVLTF
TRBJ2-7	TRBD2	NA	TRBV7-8	TGTGCCAGCAGAATGGGACTAGCGGGAGGGTGGAACTACGAGCAGTACTTC	CASRMGLAGGWNYEQYF
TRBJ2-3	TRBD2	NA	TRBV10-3	TGTGCCATCAGCAGCGGGGGGCGAGGCGCAGATACGCAGTATTTT	CAISSGGRGADTQYF
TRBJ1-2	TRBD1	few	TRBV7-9	TGTGCCAGCAGCTTATTCGCACAGGGGAATGATGGCTACACCTTC	CASSLFAQGNDGYTF
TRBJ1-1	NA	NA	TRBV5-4	TGTGCCAGCAGCCCGGAGGGGACTGAAGCTTTCTTT	CASSPEGTEAFF
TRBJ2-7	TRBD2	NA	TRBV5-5	TGTGCCAGCAGCTTCCCGGGAGGGTCCTACGAGCAGTACTTC	CASSFPGGSYEQYF
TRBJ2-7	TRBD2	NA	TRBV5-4	TGTGCCAGCAGTGCCGGTGCTAGCGGGAATTACGAGCAGTACTTC	CASSAGASGNYEQYF
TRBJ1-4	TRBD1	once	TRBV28	TGTGCCAGCATCGGAACAGGGGGTTGGGAAAAACTGTTTTTT	CASIGTGGWEKLFF
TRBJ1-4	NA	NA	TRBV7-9	TGTGCCAGCAGCGTCCAGGGCCGCAATGAAAAACTGTTTTTT	CASSVQGRNEKLFF
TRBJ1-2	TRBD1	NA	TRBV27	TGTGCCAGCAGTCGCCCGGGACAGGGAATTGGTGGCTACACCTTC	CASSRPGQGIGGYTF
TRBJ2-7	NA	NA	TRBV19	TGTGCCAGTAGTCACTCGAACTACGAGCAGTACTTC	CASSHSNYEQYF
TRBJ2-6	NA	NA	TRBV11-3	TGTGCCAGCAGCTTCAGGGAAACTGGGGCCAACGTCCTGACTTTC	CASSFRETGANVLTF
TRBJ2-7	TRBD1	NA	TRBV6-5	TGTGCCACTCGGGGACACAGGGGGCTGGACGAGCAGTACTTC	CATRGHRGLDEQYF
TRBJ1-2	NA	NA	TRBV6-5	TGTGCCAGCAGTTACGGGACACCTAACTATGGCTACACCTTC	CASSYGTPNYGYTF
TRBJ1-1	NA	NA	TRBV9	TGTGCCAGCAGCGTAGATGAGGGAGGGATCACTGAAGCTTTCTTT	CASSVDEGGITEAFF
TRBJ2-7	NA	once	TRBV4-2	TGTGCCAGCAGCCAAGATAAAGGGCTAGAAAGGGGTGCCTACGAGCAGTACTTC	CASSQDKGLERGAYEQYF
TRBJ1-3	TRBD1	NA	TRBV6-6	TGTGCCAGCAGGGACCAGGGGGCTGCGAACACCATATATTTT	CASRDQGAANTIYF
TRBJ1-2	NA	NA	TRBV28	TGTGCCAGCAGTTTGTGGCAGGGGCAGTATGGCTACACCTTC	CASSLWQGQYGYTF
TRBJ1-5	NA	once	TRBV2	TGTGCCAGCACCTCGGACAGAGGCAATCAGCCCCAGCATTTT	CASTSDRGNQPQHF
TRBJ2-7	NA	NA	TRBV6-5	TGTGCCAGCAGTTACGTAGGACAGAGACCCTACGAGCAGTACTTC	CASSYVGQRPYEQYF
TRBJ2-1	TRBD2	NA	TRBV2	TGTGCCAGCAGTGAGGCAGCGGGATACAATGAGCAGTTCTTC	CASSEAAGYNEQFF
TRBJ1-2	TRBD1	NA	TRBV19	TGTGCCAGTAGTAGCCCCCGAGGACAGGAGAACTATGGCTACACCTTC	CASSSPRGQENYGYTF
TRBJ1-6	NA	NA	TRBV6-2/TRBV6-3	TGTGCCAGCAGCCGCGAGATCACCGCTTCACCCCTCCACTTT	CASSREITASPLHF
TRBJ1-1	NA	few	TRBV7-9	TGTGCCAGCAGCCCGTTCAGGGAAACTGAAGCTTTCTTT	CASSPFRETEAFF
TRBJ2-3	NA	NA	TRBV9	TGTGCCAGCAGCGTAGGGACAGTACCAGATACGCAGTATTTT	CASSVGTVPDTQYF
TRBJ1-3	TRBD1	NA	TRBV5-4	TGTGCCAGCAGCCAGTACCCCCGGGACAGGGCTGTTCTCTCTGGAAACACCATATATTTT	CASSQYPRDRAVLSGNTIYF
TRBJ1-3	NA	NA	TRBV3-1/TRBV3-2	TGTGCCAGCAGCCAAACAGGACGGGGGGGGAGGCTTGGAAACACCATATATTTT	CASSQTGRGGRLGNTIYF
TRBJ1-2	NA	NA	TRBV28	TGTGCCAGCAGTAAATACCAGGGTAACGATGGCTACACCTTC	CASSKYQGNDGYTF
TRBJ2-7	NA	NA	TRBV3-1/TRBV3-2	TGTGCCAGCAGCCACAGGGTTAACGAGCAGTACTTC	CASSHRVNEQYF
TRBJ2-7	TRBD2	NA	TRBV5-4	TGTGCCAGCAGCTCGGGACTAGCGCCTTACGAGCAGTACTTC	CASSSGLAPYEQYF
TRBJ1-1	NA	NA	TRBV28	TGTGCCAGCAGTTTTCTCAGGTTGAACACTGAAGCTTTCTTT	CASSFLRLNTEAFF
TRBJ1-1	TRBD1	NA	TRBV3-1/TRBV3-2	TGTGCCAGCAGCCAACCGACAGGGAGATCACTTATGAACACTGAAGCTTTCTTT	CASSQPTGRSLMNTEAFF
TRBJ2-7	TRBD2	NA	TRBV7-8	TGTGCCAGCAGCTTAGCCTCTGGCGGGGGGGCCGGATCCTACGAGCAGTACTTC	CASSLASGGGAGSYEQYF
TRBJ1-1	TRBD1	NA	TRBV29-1	TGCAGCATCGGGACAGTTAACACTGAAGCTTTCTTT	CSIGTVNTEAFF
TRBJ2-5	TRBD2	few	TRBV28	TGTGCCAGCAGCCTGACCCCACCGGGGCTAGCGGCCCAAGAGACCCAGTACTTC	CASSLTPPGLAAQETQYF
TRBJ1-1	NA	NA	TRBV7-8	TGTGCCAGCAGCCCTGGGCGGGCCACTGAAGCTTTCTTT	CASSPGRATEAFF
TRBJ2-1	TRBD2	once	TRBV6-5	TGTGCCACCCTACCCCTTAGCGGGAGGGCCAATGAGCAGTTCTTC	CATLPLSGRANEQFF
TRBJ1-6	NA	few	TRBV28	TGTGCCAGCAGTTTATCCGGGTCCCCTGATTCACCCCTCCACTTT	CASSLSGSPDSPLHF
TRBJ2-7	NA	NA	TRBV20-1	TGCAGTGCTAGTGCTAGGAACTCCTACGAGCAGTACTTC	CSASARNSYEQYF